This T cell receptor (beta chain) derives from a study of lymphopenia after photon versus proton radiotherapy. Produced via immunoSEQ multiplex PCR; TCRdb's table is partial and in-frame only. The sample gives 68,000 or so clones, more than 75% of which show up once; approximately 2.6% is in the top ten. Trimming took 3 bases from V and 7 from J, leaving 12 bases between them. Germline-derived CDR1 and CDR2 are LGHNA and YSLEER. This CDR3 is built from 13 residues. Study results and limitations: After lymphocyte nadir, photon-treated repertoires showed oligoclonal expansion, especially CD8+ Temra. Photon-treated patients lost naive T cells and TCR diversity; proton-treated stayed stable.

For this clone: Its target is unknown.

This sequence was found in a woman in her 70s with pancreatic cancer. The chain recombines TRBV4-3 with TRBJ1-2; unclear D gene. This specimen was peripheral blood, taken from a patient treated with photon-based radiotherapy. The CDR3 region has the DNA TGCGCCAGCAGCCAGAGGCGGGAATCTGGCTACACCTTC. It encodes CASSQRRESGYTF.